Below, 3 T cell receptor beta chains from the same sample are listed, as sequenced in a study of T-cell reconstitution after alpha-beta-depleted transplantation in children. Unique molecular identifiers were incorporated into the prepared TCRbeta library. Using its own MiXCR run on the PCR reads, TCRdb lists one record per CDR3 protein. The data show 550,000 to 800,000 distinct CDR3 sequences, roughly 14% seen once. Here the sequenced sample was PBMCs, taken before TCRalphabeta/CD19-depleted stem cell transplant. The receptors derive from a girl under 10 years old with congenital amegakaryocytic thrombocytopenia, due to receive a stem cell transplant.

Many counts were recorded for this clonotype. The J gene is TRBJ2-7, the V gene TRBV29-1; the match to TRBD1 covers 7 bases. CDR3 length: 13 amino acids. The V segment lost 7 bases and the J segment 0 bases; nucleotides outside the gene matches: 6. Per the germline V gene, CDR1 is SQVTM and CDR2 is ANQGSEA. The CDR3 bases are TGCAGCGCCCTACAGGGGTCCTCCTACGAGCAGTACTTC. Encoded protein: CSALQGSSYEQYF.

The rearrangement joins TRBV20-1 to TRBJ2-1; 7 bases fit TRBD1. Unmatched junction bases numbered 11, after V lost 8 bases and J lost 13 bases. Germline values: CDR1 DFQATT, CDR2 SNEGSKA (reference sequence). This CDR3 contains 11 residues. The CDR3 loop reads CSPKRGTAQFF. In DNA form, the CDR3 reads TGCAGTCCCAAGCGAGGGACAGCCCAGTTCTTC.

This clonotype came up a few times. J is TRBJ2-1 and V is TRBV20-1, with a weak D call TRBD2 (6 bases). Germline lookup yields CDR1 DFQATT and CDR2 SNEGSKA (reference sequence). CDR3 length: 14 residues. The ends were cut back, 6 bases at V and 1 base at J, with 13 bases in the middle. CDR3 nucleotide sequence: TGCAGTGCCAACACGGAGGGATCCTACAATGAGCAGTTCTTC. It codes for CSANTEGSYNEQFF.